This record covers a single TCR beta chain. This clonotype was seen only once. The specificity of this receptor is unknown. No clone much larger than this one lies a single base away; base qualities are absent. The CDR1 and CDR2 encoded by the germline V gene are MDHEN and SYDVKM. The CDR3, cysteine through phenylalanine, is 17 amino acids long. Kept here is only the CDR3 DNA, which spans 51 bases and is read in frame from base 1. The V end loses 7 bases and the J end loses 4 bases, and a stretch of 23 bases separates them. This sample was included in a study of blood T cells in healthy people across ages (dated by TCRdb to between 2015 and 2016). In the study overall: Template switching captured roughly one uniquely barcoded TCR beta cDNA molecule per two T cells in model experiments. To avoid experimental bias, donors of different ages were distributed randomly across sequencing lanes. The donors were divided into four age groups: young (average approximately 15 years), middle-aged (approximately 39), aged (about 60) and long-lived (about 90). To track age-related changes in TCR beta repertoire diversity, the study relied on deep sequencing normalized with unique cDNA molecular identifiers. Using the same blood draw, the study looked at two additional independent replicas of 1 million unique cDNA reads for two donors, one aged 18 to 30 and the other aged 80 or older. The study at large found these results: A strong correlation was found between observed TCR beta diversity and the percentage of naive T cells measured by flow cytometry. Estimates of total diversity from one million sequenced T cells were regarded as lower bounds and underestimates. The CMV infection status of donors was not known, potentially confounding age-related changes in expanded clonotypes. Because profiling used bulk unsorted PBMCs, naive and antigen-experienced compartments could not be compared conclusively. Compared with the aged group, the long-lived group had more naive CD4+ T cells, fewer expanded clones and increased TCR diversity, suggesting age selection. Observed TCR beta diversity per million T cells fell roughly linearly with age, and a significant reduction was already apparent by age roughly 41.

Libraries came from 5' RACE. The sequencer was an Illumina HiSeq 2500. A second roughly 6 to 12 cycle PCR used a sample-barcoded 5' primer and a J-beta primer mix. A template-switch 5' adaptor carrying 12 random nucleotides introduced a unique molecular identifier onto each TCR beta cDNA molecule. Each sample yielded at least 3 million CDR3-containing paired-end reads. First-strand cDNA synthesis was performed from all RNA using the Mint cDNA synthesis kit, with priming by a TRBC-specific oligonucleotide. After uracil-DNA glycosylase treatment, a first 18-cycle PCR used universal primers M1SS and BC2_uni_R on all cDNA. Processing in the source paper ran as follows. For normalization, 1 million high-quality reads, each with a distinct molecular identifier, were randomly selected from each sample. Instead of being binned into consensus sequences, reads that shared molecular identifiers were thrown out. CDR3 identification, clonotype clustering and error correction used MiTCR with a Q25 quality threshold and the strictest error-elimination algorithm. A nonparametric unseen species model with Euler transformation was used to estimate lower-bound total TCR beta diversity. The public reads were quality trimmed at Q25 with fastp and then assembled into clones with MiXCR by TCRdb, keeping productive beta chains. Rows merge per CDR3 protein into single entries with the most common DNA and genes. The V and J calls and clone size come from TCRdb's table, not from the authors' own analysis. Present in this sample are about 1.8 million distinct CDR3 sequences, around half of which were seen just once. The ten top clones hold more than 2% of the sample.

The donors were around 39 Caucasian individuals from Russia, aged 6 to 90 years, who were systemically healthy. Each donor gave about 11 milliliters of peripheral blood, drawn into EDTA-treated Vacutainer tubes. Ficoll-Paque density-gradient centrifugation was used to isolate PBMCs, with at least 7 million obtained per sample. Trizol reagent was used to extract total RNA from PBMCs, with at least 5.5 micrograms per sample. The percentages of naive CD45RAhigh/CD27high T cells were determined by flow cytometry on a PBMC aliquot from every donor. This sequence uses TRBV28 and TRBJ2-1, with no confidently assigned D gene. Sequencing was performed on blood. The sequence was obtained from a woman between 40 and 50 years old in good health. The DNA sequence is given as TGTGCCAGCACCCCCATTGTGGGTTCTGGTTGGTACAATGAGCAGTTCTTC. Its product reads: CASTPIVGSGWYNEQFF.